This T cell receptor (beta chain) was captured in a study of T-cell reconstitution after alpha-beta-depleted transplantation in children. Germline CDR1 and CDR2: SEHNR and FQNEAQ (reference sequence). The CDR3 loop spans 13 amino acids. The V gene lost 4 bases and the J gene lost 7 bases, with 11 bases spanning the gap. Unique molecular identifiers were used to barcode this TCRbeta library. Using its own MiXCR run on the PCR reads, TCRdb lists one record per CDR3 protein. The repertoire consists of more than 300,000 distinct CDR3 sequences, with around 16% occurring once and the leading ten covering just over 40%. This clonotype was recorded a few times.

The origin of this receptor is a male patient aged 2-10 years who had a stem cell transplant for acute lymphoblastic leukemia, so the T cells may come from the graft donor. Sequences were derived from PBMCs, mostly from graft donor cells, sampled 360 days after TCRalphabeta/CD19-depleted stem cell transplant. The chain links TRBV7-9 to TRBJ2-1, with a weak D call TRBD2 (6 bases). CDR3 residues: CASSSGLRNEQFF. CDR3 coding DNA: TGTGCCAGCAGCTCGGGACTTCGGAATGAGCAGTTCTTC.